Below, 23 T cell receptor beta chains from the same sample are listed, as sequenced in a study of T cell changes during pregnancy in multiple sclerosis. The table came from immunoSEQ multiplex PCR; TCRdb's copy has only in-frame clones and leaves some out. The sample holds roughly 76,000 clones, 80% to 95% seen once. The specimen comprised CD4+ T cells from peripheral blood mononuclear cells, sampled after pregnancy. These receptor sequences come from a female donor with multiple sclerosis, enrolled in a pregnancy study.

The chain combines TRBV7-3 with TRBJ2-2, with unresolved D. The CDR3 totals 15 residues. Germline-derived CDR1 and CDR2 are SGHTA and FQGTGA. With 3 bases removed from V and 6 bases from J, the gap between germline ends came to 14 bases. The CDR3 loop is CASSFTPVLSGELFF. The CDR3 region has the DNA TGTGCCAGCAGCTTTACCCCAGTCCTGTCCGGGGAGCTGTTTTTT.

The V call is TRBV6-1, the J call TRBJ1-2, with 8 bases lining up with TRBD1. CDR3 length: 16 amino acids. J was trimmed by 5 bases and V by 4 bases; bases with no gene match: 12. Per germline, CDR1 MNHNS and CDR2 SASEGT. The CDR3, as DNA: TGTGCCAGCAGTGCGGGCTGGGCAGGGGGCCTATATGGCTACACCTTC. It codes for CASSAGWAGGLYGYTF.

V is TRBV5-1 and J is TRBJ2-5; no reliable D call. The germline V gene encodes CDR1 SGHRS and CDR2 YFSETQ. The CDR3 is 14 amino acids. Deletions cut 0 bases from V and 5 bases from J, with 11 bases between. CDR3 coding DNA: TGCGCCAGCAGCTTGGTTCCAGGTCAGGAGACCCAGTACTTC. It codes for CASSLVPGQETQYF.

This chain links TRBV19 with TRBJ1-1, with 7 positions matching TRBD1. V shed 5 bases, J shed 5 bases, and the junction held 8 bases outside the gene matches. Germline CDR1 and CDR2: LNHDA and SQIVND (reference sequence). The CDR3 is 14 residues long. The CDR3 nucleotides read TGTGCCAGTAGTCCCTGGACAGGTGGGACTGAAGCTTTCTTT. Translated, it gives CASSPWTGGTEAFF.

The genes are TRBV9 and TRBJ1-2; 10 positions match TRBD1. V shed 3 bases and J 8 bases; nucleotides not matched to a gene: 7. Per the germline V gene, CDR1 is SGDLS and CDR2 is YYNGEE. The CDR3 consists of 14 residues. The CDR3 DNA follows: TGTGCCAGCAGCGACGACAGGGGGCGTGTGGGCTACACCTTC. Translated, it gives CASSDDRGRVGYTF.

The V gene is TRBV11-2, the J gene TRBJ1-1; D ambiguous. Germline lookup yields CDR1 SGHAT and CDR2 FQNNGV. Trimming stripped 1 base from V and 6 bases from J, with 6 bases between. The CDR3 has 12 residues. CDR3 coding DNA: TGTGCCAGCAGCTTAGTCGGAGCTGAAGCTTTCTTT. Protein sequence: CASSLVGAEAFF. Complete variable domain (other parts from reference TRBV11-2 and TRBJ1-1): EAGVAQSPRYKIIEKRQSVAFWCNPISGHATLYWYQQILGQGPKLLIQFQNNGVVDDSQLPKDRFSAERLKGVDSTLKIQPAKLEDSAVYLCASSLVGAEAFFGQGTRLTVV.

CDR3 bases: TGTGCCAGTACCCCCGGAGACTCGGGAAACACCATATATTTT. It yields the protein CASTPGDSGNTIYF. The rearrangement joins TRBV19 to TRBJ1-3, with no clear D. Germline CDR1 reads LNHDA; CDR2 reads SQIVND (reference sequence). The length of the CDR3 is 14 residues. V was trimmed by 7 bases and J by 4 bases, leaving 14 bases between them. The whole variable domain, remainder taken from reference TRBV19 and TRBJ1-3, is DGGITQSPKYLFRKEGQNVTLSCEQNLNHDAMYWYRQDPGQGLRLIYYSQIVNDFQKGDIAEGYSVSREKKESFPLTVTSAQKNPTAFYLCASTPGDSGNTIYFGEGSWLTVV.

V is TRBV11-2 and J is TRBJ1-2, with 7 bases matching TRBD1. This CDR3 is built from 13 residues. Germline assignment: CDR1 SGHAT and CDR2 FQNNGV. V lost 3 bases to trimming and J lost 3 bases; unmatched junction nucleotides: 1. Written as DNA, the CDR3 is TGTGCCAGCAGCTTTCAGGGGGACTATGGCTACACCTTC. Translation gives CASSFQGDYGYTF.

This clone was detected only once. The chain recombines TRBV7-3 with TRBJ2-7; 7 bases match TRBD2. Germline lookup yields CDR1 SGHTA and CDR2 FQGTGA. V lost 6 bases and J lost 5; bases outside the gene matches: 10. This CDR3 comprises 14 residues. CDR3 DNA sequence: TGTGCCAGCAGGGCCGGGGGTCGGGGGGACGAGCAGTACTTC. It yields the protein CASRAGGRGDEQYF. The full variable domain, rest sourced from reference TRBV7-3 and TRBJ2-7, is GAGVSQTPSNKVTEKGKYVELRCDPISGHTALYWYRQSLGQGPEFLIYFQGTGAADDSGLPNDRFFAVRPEGSVSTLKIQRTERGDSAVYLCASRAGGRGDEQYFGPGTRLTVT.

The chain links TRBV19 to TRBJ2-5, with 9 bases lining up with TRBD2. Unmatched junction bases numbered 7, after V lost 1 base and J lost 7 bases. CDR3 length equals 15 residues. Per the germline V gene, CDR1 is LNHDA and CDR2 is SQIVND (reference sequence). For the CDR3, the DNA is TGTGCCAGTAGTATAGTACCTAGCGGGGATGGGACCCAGTACTTC. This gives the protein CASSIVPSGDGTQYF.

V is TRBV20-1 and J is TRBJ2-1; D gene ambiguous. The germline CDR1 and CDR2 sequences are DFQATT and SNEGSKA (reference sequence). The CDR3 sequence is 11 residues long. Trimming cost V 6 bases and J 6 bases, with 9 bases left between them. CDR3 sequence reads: CSANLVNEQFF. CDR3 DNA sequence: TGCAGTGCCAATCTAGTCAATGAGCAGTTCTTC.

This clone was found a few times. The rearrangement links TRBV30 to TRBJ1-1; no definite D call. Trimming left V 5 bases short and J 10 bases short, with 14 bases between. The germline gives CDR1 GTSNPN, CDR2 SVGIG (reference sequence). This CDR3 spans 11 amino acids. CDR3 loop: CAWSSREGAFF. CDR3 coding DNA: TGTGCCTGGTCCTCAAGGGAGGGAGCTTTCTTT.

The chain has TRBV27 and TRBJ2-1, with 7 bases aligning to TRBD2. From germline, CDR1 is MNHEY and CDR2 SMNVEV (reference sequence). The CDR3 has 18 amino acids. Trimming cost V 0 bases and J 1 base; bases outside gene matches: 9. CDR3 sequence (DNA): TGTGCCAGCAGTTTATCGCGAGGCTGGGGGGGGTCCTACAATGAGCAGTTCTTC. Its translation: CASSLSRGWGGSYNEQFF.

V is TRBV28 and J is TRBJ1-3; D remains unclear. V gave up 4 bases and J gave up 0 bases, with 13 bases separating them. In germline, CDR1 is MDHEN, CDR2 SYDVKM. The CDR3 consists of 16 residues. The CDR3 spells CASSSAGGRSGNTIYF. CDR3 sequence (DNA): TGTGCCAGCAGTTCCGCGGGCGGGCGCTCTGGAAACACCATATATTTT.

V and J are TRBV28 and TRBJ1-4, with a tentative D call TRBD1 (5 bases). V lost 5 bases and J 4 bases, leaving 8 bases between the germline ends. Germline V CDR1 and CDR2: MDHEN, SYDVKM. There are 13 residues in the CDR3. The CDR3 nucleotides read TGTGCCAGCAGTAAGGGACTTAATGAAAAACTGTTTTTT. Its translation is CASSKGLNEKLFF.

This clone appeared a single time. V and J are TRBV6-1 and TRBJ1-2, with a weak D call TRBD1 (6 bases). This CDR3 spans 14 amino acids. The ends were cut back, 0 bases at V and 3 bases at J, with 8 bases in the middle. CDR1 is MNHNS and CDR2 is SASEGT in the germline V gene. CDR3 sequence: CASSEAQGDYGYTF. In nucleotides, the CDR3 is TGTGCCAGCAGTGAAGCACAGGGAGACTATGGCTACACCTTC.

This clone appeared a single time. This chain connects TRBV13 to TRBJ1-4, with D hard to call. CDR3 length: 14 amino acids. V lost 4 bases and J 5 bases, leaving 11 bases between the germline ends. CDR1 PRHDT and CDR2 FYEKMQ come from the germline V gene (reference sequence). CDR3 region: CASSSQALNEKLFF. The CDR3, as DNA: TGTGCCAGCAGCTCGCAGGCGCTGAATGAAAAACTGTTTTTT.

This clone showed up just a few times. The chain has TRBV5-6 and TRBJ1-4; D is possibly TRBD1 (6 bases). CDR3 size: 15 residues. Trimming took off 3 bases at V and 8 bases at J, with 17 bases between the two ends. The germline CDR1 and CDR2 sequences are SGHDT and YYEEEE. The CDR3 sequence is CASSSPGAGDEKLFF. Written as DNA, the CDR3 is TGTGCCAGCAGCTCCCCAGGGGCGGGAGACGAAAAACTGTTTTTT. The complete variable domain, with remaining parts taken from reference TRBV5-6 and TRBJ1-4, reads DAGVTQSPTHLIKTRGQQVTLRCSPKSGHDTVSWYQQALGQGPQFIFQYYEEEERQRGNFPDRFSGHQFPNYSSELNVNALLLGDSALYLCASSSPGAGDEKLFFGSGTQLSVL.

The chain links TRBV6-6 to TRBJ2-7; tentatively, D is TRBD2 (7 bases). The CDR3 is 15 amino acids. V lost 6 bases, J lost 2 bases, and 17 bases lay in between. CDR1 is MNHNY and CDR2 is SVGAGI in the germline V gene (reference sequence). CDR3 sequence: CASSPRGGVAYEQYF. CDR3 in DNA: TGTGCCAGCAGCCCTAGGGGGGGCGTAGCCTACGAGCAGTACTTC.

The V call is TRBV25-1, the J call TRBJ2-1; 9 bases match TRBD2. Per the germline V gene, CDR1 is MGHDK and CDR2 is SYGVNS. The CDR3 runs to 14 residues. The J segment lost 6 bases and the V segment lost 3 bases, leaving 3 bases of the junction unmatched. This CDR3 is CASSEAGGPNEQFF. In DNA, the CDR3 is TGTGCCAGCAGTGAGGCGGGGGGGCCCAATGAGCAGTTCTTC. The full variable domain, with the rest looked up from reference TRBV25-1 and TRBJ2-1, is EADIYQTPRYLVIGTGKKITLECSQTMGHDKMYWYQQDPGMELHLIHYSYGVNSTEKGDLSSESTVSRIRTEHFPLTLESARPSHTSQYLCASSEAGGPNEQFFGPGTRLTVL.

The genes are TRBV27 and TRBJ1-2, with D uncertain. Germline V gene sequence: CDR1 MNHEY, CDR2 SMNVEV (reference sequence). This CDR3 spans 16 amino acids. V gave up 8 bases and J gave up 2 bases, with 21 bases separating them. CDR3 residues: CASRPSGRAGNYGYTF. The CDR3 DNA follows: TGTGCCAGCCGACCTAGCGGGAGGGCCGGCAACTATGGCTACACCTTC.

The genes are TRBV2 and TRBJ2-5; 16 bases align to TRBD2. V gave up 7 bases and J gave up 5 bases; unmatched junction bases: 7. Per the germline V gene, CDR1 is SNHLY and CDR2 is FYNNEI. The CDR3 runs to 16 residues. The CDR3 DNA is TGTGCCAGCATGACGGGGACTAGCGGGAGGGTTGAGACCCAGTACTTC. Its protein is CASMTGTSGRVETQYF. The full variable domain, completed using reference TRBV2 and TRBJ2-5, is EPEVTQTPSHQVTQMGQEVILRCVPISNHLYFYWYRQILGQKVEFLVSFYNNEISEKSEIFDDQFSVERPDGSNFTLKIRSTKLEDSAMYFCASMTGTSGRVETQYFGPGTRLLVL.

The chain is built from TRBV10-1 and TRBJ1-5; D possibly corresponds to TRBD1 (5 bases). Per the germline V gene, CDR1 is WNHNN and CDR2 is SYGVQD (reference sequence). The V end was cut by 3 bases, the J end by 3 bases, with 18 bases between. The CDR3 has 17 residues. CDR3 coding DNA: TGCGCCAGCAGTGATGGGGCGGCCCGGAACATCAATCAGCCCCAGCATTTT. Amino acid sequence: CASSDGAARNINQPQHF.